The TCR beta chain described here comes from a study of blood T cell repertoires in COVID-19. Study in general: Some COVID-19 samples were acute and others convalescent; all came from the United States, Italy and Spain.

Authors' analysis steps: From reference gene primer amplification, estimates of nucleated cell counts were derived. TCRdb's copy holds only in-frame clones and misses some; the assay was immunoSEQ multiplex PCR. V and J calls and clone size are given by that table; D and trimming were obtained from the DNA. The data contain roughly 290,000 clones, 85% to 90% of them seen just once; the ten biggest clones take up roughly 0.8%. With V trimmed by 3 bases and J by 4 bases, 6 bases remained unmatched. Per germline, CDR1 MDHEN and CDR2 SYDVKM. The CDR3 runs to 14 residues. The chain joins TRBV28 to TRBJ2-7, with TRBD2 matching over 7 bases. Sequences were obtained from peripheral blood. The source is a man aged 25 to 45 with acute or convalescent COVID-19. CDR3 amino acids: CASSFGGSQYEQYF. The CDR3, as DNA: TGTGCCAGCAGTTTTGGCGGGAGTCAGTACGAGCAGTACTTC.